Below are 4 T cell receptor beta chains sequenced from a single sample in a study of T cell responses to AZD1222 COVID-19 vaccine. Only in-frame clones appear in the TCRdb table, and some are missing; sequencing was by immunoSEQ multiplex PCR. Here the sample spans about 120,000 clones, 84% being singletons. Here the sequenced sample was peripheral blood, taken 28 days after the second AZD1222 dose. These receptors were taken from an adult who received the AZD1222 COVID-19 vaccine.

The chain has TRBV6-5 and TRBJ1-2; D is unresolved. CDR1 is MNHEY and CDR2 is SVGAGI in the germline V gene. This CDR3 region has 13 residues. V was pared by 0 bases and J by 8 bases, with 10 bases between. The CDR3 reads CASSYSTQRGYTF. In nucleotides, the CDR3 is TGTGCCAGCAGTTACTCGACCCAAAGGGGCTACACCTTC.

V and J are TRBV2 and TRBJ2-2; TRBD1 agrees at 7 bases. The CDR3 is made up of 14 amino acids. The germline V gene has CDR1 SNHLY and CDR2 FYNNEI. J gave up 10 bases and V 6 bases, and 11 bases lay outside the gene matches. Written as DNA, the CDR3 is TGTGCCAGCAGGAGGGACAGTCTCACAGAGGAGCTGTTTTTT. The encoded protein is CASRRDSLTEELFF.

CDR3 in DNA: TGTGCCACCAGTGATAACACACAGGGGGCAGGCTATGGCTACACCTTC. It translates to CATSDNTQGAGYGYTF. The V call is TRBV24-1, the J call TRBJ1-2, with TRBD1 identical over 9 bases. Per germline, CDR1 KGHDR and CDR2 SFDVKD. This CDR3 is 16 amino acids long. V lost 3 bases, J lost 4 bases, and 8 bases stayed unmatched.

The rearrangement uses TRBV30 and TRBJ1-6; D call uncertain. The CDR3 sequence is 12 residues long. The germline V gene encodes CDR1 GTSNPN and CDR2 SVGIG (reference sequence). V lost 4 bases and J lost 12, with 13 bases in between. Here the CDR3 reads CAWINLGGPLHF. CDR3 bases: TGTGCCTGGATCAACTTGGGTGGACCCCTCCACTTT.